This T cell receptor beta chain was sequenced for a study of T cell repertoires in cytomegalovirus infection. This clonotype was detected many times. TCRdb itself ran the reads through MiXCR, one entry per CDR3 protein. The top ten hold over 15% of the sample, which has more than 140,000 distinct CDR3 sequences, 6.5% seen once. The sequencing sample was made of PBMCs. This receptor was obtained from a human donor in good health (CMV status not recorded). Some clones in this sample may be carry-over from other donors' samples.

This CDR3 reads CASRAGGDTEAFF. The CDR3 nucleotides read TGTGCCAGCAGGGCAGGAGGAGACACTGAAGCTTTCTTT. This chain links TRBV6-2 or TRBV6-3 with TRBJ1-1; D not certain. CDR3 size: 13 residues. Trimming stripped 6 bases from V and 3 bases from J, with 11 bases between. The germline V gene has CDR1 MNHEY and CDR2 SVGEGT.